The 20 T cell receptor beta chains given below trace back to one sample, sequenced in a study of cytomegalovirus exposure and HLA in healthy donors. Amplification used 60 Vbeta primers and 13 Jbeta primers. The data were produced by immunoSEQ multiplex PCR, yet TCRdb's version contains in-frame clones alone and is incomplete. The sample holds about 150,000 clones; roughly 87% are singletons and the top ten take 5% to 6.5%. Material for sequencing was PBMCs. Receptors were obtained from a man aged 25-45 years in good health and CMV-seropositive.

The chain combines TRBV21-1 with TRBJ2-1; the table's D gene call, TRBD2, was not cross checked with the DNA. TRBV21-1 is given as a pseudogene. This CDR3 is built from 17 residues. The CDR3 DNA sequence: TGTGCCAGCAGCAAGAATAGCGGGAGTATCGTATACAATGAGCAGTTCTTC. Translating it yields CASSKNSGSIVYNEQFF.

The CDR3 nucleotides read TGTGCCAGCAGCGATCTCCCGGGGTGGACAGGCCAAACCTACGAGCAGTACTTC. Translation gives CASSDLPGWTGQTYEQYF. V usage is TRBV7-2 and J usage is TRBJ2-7; 7 nucleotides match TRBD1. Germline V gene data show CDR1 as SGHTA and CDR2 as FQGNSA. The CDR3 consists of 18 residues. Unmatched junction bases numbered 18, after V lost 5 bases and J lost 2 bases.

The chain recombines TRBV7-7 with TRBJ2-2; 9 nucleotides line up with TRBD2. With 1 base clipped from V and 6 bases from J, the junction kept 6 bases outside the gene matches. The CDR3 totals 16 residues. Germline-derived CDR1 and CDR2 are SSHAT and FNYEAQ (reference sequence). The chain's CDR3 is CASSLEAGGPSGELFF. CDR3 DNA: TGTGCCAGCAGCTTAGAGGCGGGAGGGCCCTCCGGGGAGCTGTTTTTT.

This chain connects TRBV5-8 to TRBJ2-3; 9 nucleotides align to TRBD2. The CDR3 spans 16 residues. Germline V gives CDR1 SGHTS, CDR2 YDEGEE. With 6 bases clipped from V and 1 base from J, the junction kept 9 bases outside the gene matches. The CDR3 reads CASKLPWTSGTDTQYF. CDR3 DNA sequence: TGTGCCAGCAAGCTTCCCTGGACTAGCGGCACAGATACGCAGTATTTT. The whole variable domain, filled in from reference TRBV5-8 and TRBJ2-3, reads EAGVTQSPTHLIKTRGQQATLRCSPISGHTSVYWYQQALGLGLQFLLWYDEGEERNRGNFPPRFSGRQFPNYSSELNVNALELEDSALYLCASKLPWTSGTDTQYFGPGTRLTVL.

V and J are TRBV2 and TRBJ2-3; a possible D gene is TRBD2 (7 bases). CDR1 and CDR2 from the germline V gene are SNHLY and FYNNEI. V lost 4 bases, J lost 2 bases, and 16 bases lay in between. CDR3 length: 16 residues. The CDR3 DNA follows: TGTGCCAGCAGTGGAGGAGGGGGACTATACACAGATACGCAGTATTTT. Translating it yields CASSGGGGLYTDTQYF. Filled out from reference TRBV2 and TRBJ2-3, the complete variable domain reads EPEVTQTPSHQVTQMGQEVILRCVPISNHLYFYWYRQILGQKVEFLVSFYNNEISEKSEIFDDQFSVERPDGSNFTLKIRSTKLEDSAMYFCASSGGGGLYTDTQYFGPGTRLTVL.

This clone was observed a few times. The chain couples TRBV6-5 to TRBJ1-5; 8 bases match TRBD1. The CDR3 extends over 15 amino acids. Germline lookup yields CDR1 MNHEY and CDR2 SVGAGI. V was pared by 7 bases and J by 9 bases, with 14 bases of the junction left unmatched. Written as DNA, the CDR3 is TGTGCCAGCACCGAGGACAGGGCCTTCATCATGCCCCAGCATTTT. Amino acid sequence: CASTEDRAFIMPQHF.

The rearrangement uses TRBV10-3 and TRBJ2-3; D not certain. The V gene lost 4 bases and the J gene lost 6 bases, with 11 bases spanning the gap. Germline lookup yields CDR1 ENHRY and CDR2 SYGVKD. This CDR3 is 13 amino acids long. The CDR3 DNA is TGTGCCATCAGTGCTAACGTCGGGGATACGCAGTATTTT. The encoded protein is CAISANVGDTQYF.

This chain uses TRBV15 with TRBJ2-7, with 9 nucleotides matching TRBD2. In germline, CDR1 is LNHNV, CDR2 YYDKDF (reference sequence). The J segment lost 7 bases and the V segment lost 0 bases, leaving 13 bases of the junction unmatched. CDR3 size: 17 residues. The CDR3 is CATSRDSSGSSLGEQYF. The CDR3 bases are TGTGCCACCAGCAGAGATAGTAGCGGGAGCAGCTTGGGGGAGCAGTACTTC.

This clone has a single count. The rearrangement links TRBV7-7 to TRBJ2-3; 7 nucleotides agree with TRBD2. This CDR3 contains 15 residues. The J segment lost 3 bases and the V segment lost 5 bases, leaving 8 bases of the junction unmatched. Germline V gene lookup returns CDR1 SSHAT and CDR2 FNYEAQ (reference sequence). In DNA, the CDR3 is TGTGCCAGCAGCCGTACTAGCGCCCCGACAGATACGCAGTATTTT. Translating it yields CASSRTSAPTDTQYF. Full variable domain (missing parts from reference TRBV7-7 and TRBJ2-3): GAGVSQSPRYKVTKRGQDVTLRCDPISSHATLYWYQQALGQGPEFLTYFNYEAQPDKSGLPSDRFSAERPEGSISTLTIQRTEQRDSAMYRCASSRTSAPTDTQYFGPGTRLTVL.

V gene TRBV6-1 combines with J gene TRBJ2-7, with D possibly being TRBD1 (5 bases). The CDR3 is made up of 13 amino acids. V was shortened by 10 bases and J by 4 bases, with 17 bases between the two germline ends. Germline assignment: CDR1 MNHNS and CDR2 SASEGT. The CDR3 coding sequence is TGTGCCACGTTTCACAGGATTACGTACGAGCAGTACTTC. It yields the protein CATFHRITYEQYF.

This chain uses TRBV15 with TRBJ2-5; 10 bases map to TRBD2. The last part of the DNA fits TRBJ2-7 better; the J call may be wrong. Germline CDR1 is LNHNV and CDR2 is YYDKDF (reference sequence). This CDR3 is built from 14 residues. The CDR3 protein is CATGRGLANDEQYF. DNA of the CDR3: TGTGCCACTGGGAGGGGACTAGCGAACGACGAGCAGTACTTC.

This chain joins TRBV4-2 and TRBJ2-7, with TRBD1 matching over 8 bases. J was trimmed by 3 bases and V by 0 bases; bases with no gene match: 7. The CDR3 runs to 16 residues. The germline V gene encodes CDR1 LGHNA and CDR2 YNFKEQ. CDR3 residues: CASSQEGDRGSYEQYF. CDR3 DNA: TGTGCCAGCAGCCAAGAAGGCGACAGGGGAAGCTACGAGCAGTACTTC.

The J gene is TRBJ2-5, the V gene TRBV30; a weak D match, TRBD2 (5 bases). Trimming removed 4 bases from V and 9 bases from J, with 12 bases in between. Germline CDR1 GTSNPN, CDR2 SVGIG (reference sequence). This CDR3 is built from 11 residues. DNA for the CDR3: TGTGCCTGGAACAAGGGAGTGTCCCAGTACTTC. This gives the protein CAWNKGVSQYF.

The chain carries TRBV11-1 and TRBJ2-5; D is possibly TRBD1 (6 bases). V was cut by 2 bases and J by 1 base, with 11 bases left in between. CDR1 and CDR2 from the germline V gene are SGHAT and FQDESV (reference sequence). The CDR3 totals 15 residues. CDR3 DNA: TGTGCCAGCAGCTTACTGGGCAGGGGCCAAGAGACCCAGTACTTC. Protein product: CASSLLGRGQETQYF.

The table lists this clone with a few counts. The V and J genes are TRBV6-6 and TRBJ1-4, with D unresolved. The V end lost 6 bases, the J end lost 6 bases, and 11 bases lay between the germline ends. The germline CDR1 and CDR2 sequences are MNHNY and SVGAGI (reference sequence). This CDR3 is built from 13 residues. As DNA, the CDR3 is TGTGCCAGCAGCCTACGAGCACATGAAAAACTGTTTTTT. Translated, it gives CASSLRAHEKLFF.

This clone showed up just a few times. Distinct nucleotide sequences in the sample also encode this CDR3. V and J are TRBV7-2 and TRBJ2-5; maybe TRBD2 (5 bases). This CDR3 is 13 amino acids long. The germline CDR1 and CDR2 sequences are SGHTA and FQGNSA. Trimming removed 3 bases at V and 4 bases at J, with 9 bases between. The CDR3 here is CASSLSLGETQYF. The CDR3 nucleotides read TGTGCCAGCAGCTTGTCACTAGGAGAGACCCAGTACTTC.

A single count supports this clone. The V and J genes are TRBV27 and TRBJ2-6; a weak D match, TRBD1 (6 bases). Germline V gene sequence: CDR1 MNHEY, CDR2 SMNVEV (reference sequence). The CDR3 has 16 residues. V gave up 5 bases and J gave up 3 bases, with 14 bases separating them. This chain's CDR3 is CASSAVRGGGANVLTF. The CDR3 DNA is TGTGCCAGCAGTGCCGTCAGGGGCGGTGGGGCCAACGTCCTGACTTTC.

This clone was seen a single time. The chain couples TRBV27 to TRBJ2-5, with TRBD1 as a possible D gene (6 bases). Germline CDR1 reads MNHEY; CDR2 reads SMNVEV (reference sequence). The length of the CDR3 is 14 residues. The ends were cut back, 6 bases at V and 0 bases at J, with 11 bases in the middle. The CDR3 DNA follows: TGTGCCAGCAGACAAACAGGGTACCAAGAGACCCAGTACTTC. This translates into CASRQTGYQETQYF.

The rearrangement uses TRBV30 and TRBJ1-5; no definite D call. The CDR3 covers 14 residues. The germline V gene has CDR1 GTSNPN and CDR2 SVGIG (reference sequence). The V gene lost 0 bases and the J gene lost 7 bases, with 13 bases spanning the gap. The CDR3 DNA sequence: TGTGCCTGGAGTGTGGGTCGGCGAGGACAGCCCCAGCATTTT. It specifies CAWSVGRRGQPQHF.

The chain employs TRBV6-5 and TRBJ1-2, with a weak D call TRBD1 (6 bases). V gave up 4 bases and J gave up 3 bases, with 12 bases separating them. Germline assignment: CDR1 MNHEY and CDR2 SVGAGI. This CDR3 spans 14 amino acids. The DNA of the CDR3 is TGTGCCAGCAGTTCTGCAGGGGTGGACTATGGCTACACCTTC. This codes for CASSSAGVDYGYTF.